Presented here are 25 T cell receptor beta chains from one specimen sequenced in a study of T cells in Graves' hyperthyroidism and ophthalmopathy. Template material for amplifying TCR beta CDR3 regions consisted of RNA transcripts. TCR CDR3 underwent first-round RT-PCR with the HTBI primer set. TCRdb used MiXCR to reprocess the multiplex PCR reads, holding one entry per CDR3 protein. The sample lists about 280,000 distinct CDR3 sequences, under 30% occurring once. The material sequenced was blood. The origin of the receptors is a man aged 35 to 55 with Graves' hyperthyroidism that later progressed to Graves' ophthalmopathy.

As for this clonotype: The junction departs from germline at one end; a sequencing error may be responsible. V and J are TRBV27 and TRBJ2-7; 9 bases fit TRBD2. This CDR3 comprises 17 residues. The germline gives CDR1 MNHEY, CDR2 SMNVEV (reference sequence). CDR3 DNA sequence: TGTGCCAGCGGTTTGGGGCCGCTGACTAGCGGTCGTTGGGAGCAGTACTTC. It codes for CASGLGPLTSGRWEQYF.

This clonotype came up many times. The rearrangement joins TRBV6-5 to TRBJ2-7; maybe TRBD1 (5 bases). CDR3 length: 12 residues. Germline loops: CDR1 MNHEY, CDR2 SVGAGI. Trimming took 2 bases from V and 5 from J, leaving 7 bases between them. CDR3 protein: CASSYGHNEQYF. The DNA for the CDR3 is TGTGCCAGCAGTTACGGACACAACGAGCAGTACTTC.

This clonotype occurred many times. V usage is TRBV6-1 and J usage is TRBJ1-6; possibly TRBD1 for D (5 bases). Germline V gene data show CDR1 as MNHNS and CDR2 as SASEGT. Trimming stripped 10 bases from V and 16 bases from J, with 17 bases between. The CDR3 length is 11 residues. The CDR3 bases are TGTGCCACCCATTCCGAGGGGCCTCTCCACTTT. Its translation is CATHSEGPLHF.

This clonotype was counted many times. The chain employs TRBV12-3 or TRBV12-4 and TRBJ2-2, with 7 nucleotides matching TRBD2. Trimming removed 3 bases from V and 7 bases from J; junction bases left unmatched: 5. This CDR3 has 14 amino acids. DNA for the CDR3: TGTGCCAGCAGTTTGGGAGGGAGGGACGGGGAGCTGTTTTTT. Amino acids: CASSLGGRDGELFF.

J is TRBJ2-7 and V is TRBV6-2 or TRBV6-3; no firm D call. Deletions cut 7 bases from V and 4 bases from J, with 17 bases between. Looked up from germline, CDR1 is MNHEY and CDR2 is SVGEGT. The length of the CDR3 is 14 residues. CDR3 DNA sequence: TGTGCCAGCATGGAATATGGTGTGCTTTACGAGCAGTACTTC. It codes for CASMEYGVLYEQYF.

This clonotype has a count of ten or more. The chain employs TRBV29-1 and TRBJ2-5; unclear D gene. Germline V gene lookup returns CDR1 SQVTM and CDR2 ANQGSEA. The CDR3 is 13 amino acids. Trimming took off 7 bases at V and 2 bases at J, with 14 bases between the two ends. The CDR3 DNA follows: TGCAGCGATCGCGTAGCCCCACAAGAGACCCAGTACTTC. Protein sequence: CSDRVAPQETQYF. Based on the CDR3 plus reference TRBV29-1 and TRBJ2-5, the full variable domain is SAVISQKPSRDICQRGTSLTIQCQVDSQVTMMFWYRQQPGQSLTLIATANQGSEATYESGFVIDKFPISRPNLTFSTLTVSNMSPEDSSIYLCSDRVAPQETQYFGPGTRLLVL.

In its sample, this clonotype was seen many times. The rearrangement uses TRBV24-1 and TRBJ1-5, with D unresolved. This CDR3 contains 15 residues. The germline V gene has CDR1 KGHDR and CDR2 SFDVKD. With 4 bases removed from V and 7 bases from J, the gap between germline ends came to 16 bases. The CDR3 bases are TGTGCCACCAGTGAACCCAGGATACGAGGCCAGCCCCAGCATTTT. This translates into CATSEPRIRGQPQHF.

The chain is built from TRBV12-3 or TRBV12-4 and TRBJ2-5; perhaps TRBD2 as D (5 bases). V was clipped by 8 bases and J by 7 bases, with 14 bases between them. There are 12 residues in the CDR3. The CDR3 DNA follows: TGTGCCAGCTGCGGGCGGGCGGGGACCCAGTACTTC. It codes for CASCGRAGTQYF.

This clonotype was detected ten times or more. The rearrangement links TRBV29-1 to TRBJ1-1, with no clear D. The CDR3 length is 13 residues. V was trimmed by 4 bases and J by 2 bases, leaving 11 bases between them. Germline V lookup: CDR1 SQVTM, CDR2 ANQGSEA. As DNA, the CDR3 is TGCAGCGTTGCCGGGGATGGAAACACTGAAGCTTTCTTT. Its protein product is CSVAGDGNTEAFF.

This clonotype was picked up many times. This chain links TRBV29-1 with TRBJ2-4; D could derive from TRBD1 or TRBD2 (5 bases each). The V gene's germline CDR1 is SQVTM and CDR2 ANQGSEA. The CDR3 is 15 amino acids. V was pared by 4 bases and J by 0 bases, with 13 bases between. The CDR3 sequence is CSVGSGSLAKNIQYF. The CDR3 DNA reads TGCAGCGTTGGGTCAGGGAGTCTAGCCAAAAACATTCAGTACTTC.

The chain couples TRBV6-2 or TRBV6-3 to TRBJ2-7, with D maybe TRBD2 (5 bases). V dropped 0 bases and J dropped 3 bases, with 12 bases sitting between them. CDR1 MNHEY and CDR2 SVGEGT come from the germline V gene. This CDR3 comprises 15 residues. DNA for the CDR3: TGTGCCAGCAGTTACTCAGGACTGAGGGTCTACGAGCAGTACTTC. This sequence encodes CASSYSGLRVYEQYF.

This clonotype was counted ten times or more. The chain has TRBV29-1 and TRBJ2-5; D gene ambiguous. The CDR3 is 13 residues long. Trimming left V 5 bases short and J 0 bases short, with 10 bases between. CDR1 and CDR2 (germline): SQVTM, ANQGSEA. The CDR3 region has the DNA TGCAGCGTTTTTAGGCAGGACCAAGAGACCCAGTACTTC. Translated, it gives CSVFRQDQETQYF. Filled out from reference TRBV29-1 and TRBJ2-5, the complete variable domain reads SAVISQKPSRDICQRGTSLTIQCQVDSQVTMMFWYRQQPGQSLTLIATANQGSEATYESGFVIDKFPISRPNLTFSTLTVSNMSPEDSSIYLCSVFRQDQETQYFGPGTRLLVL.

This clonotype was seen at least ten times. This chain links TRBV11-3 with TRBJ2-7; D ambiguous. This CDR3 is built from 13 residues. The germline CDR1 and CDR2 sequences are SGHNT and YENEEA. V was cut by 4 bases and J by 1 base, with 8 bases left in between. The CDR3: CASSYPRSYEQYF. The CDR3 DNA sequence: TGTGCCAGCAGCTACCCCAGGTCCTACGAGCAGTACTTC.

This clonotype was seen repeatedly, ten times or more. The rearrangement uses TRBV20-1 and TRBJ2-7; 9 nucleotides align to TRBD1. J gave up 3 bases and V 4 bases, and 7 bases lay outside the gene matches. The CDR3 has 14 amino acids. In germline, CDR1 is DFQATT, CDR2 SNEGSKA (reference sequence). Written as DNA, the CDR3 is TGCAGTGCTATTAGGACAGGGGACAACTACGAGCAGTACTTC. It yields the protein CSAIRTGDNYEQYF.

The chain uses TRBV12-3 or TRBV12-4 and TRBJ2-6; no definite D call. V shed 7 bases and J shed 1 base, with 20 bases lying between them. The CDR3 spans 18 residues. The CDR3 sequence: CASTPTWVDSSGANVLTF. The CDR3 DNA reads TGTGCCAGCACCCCAACGTGGGTAGACTCTTCTGGGGCCAACGTCCTGACTTTC.

In its sample, this clonotype was seen many times. In DNA form, the CDR3 reads TGTGCCAGCAGGGCTCCAGGGATCACTGAAGCTTTCTTT. Translation gives CASRAPGITEAFF. This chain joins TRBV28 and TRBJ1-1; maybe TRBD1 (5 bases). CDR3 length equals 13 residues. Germline CDR1 is MDHEN and CDR2 is SYDVKM. Trimming shortened V by 6 bases and J by 4 bases, and 12 bases separated the two germline ends.

This clonotype was seen ten or more times. The chain couples TRBV25-1 to TRBJ1-5, with unresolved D. V gave up 3 bases and J gave up 2 bases, with 8 bases separating them. Germline values: CDR1 MGHDK, CDR2 SYGVNS. The CDR3 covers 14 residues. The CDR3 sequence: CASSDGNGNQPQHF. The CDR3 coding sequence is TGTGCCAGCAGTGACGGGAATGGCAATCAGCCCCAGCATTTT.

This clonotype has at least ten counts. The chain uses TRBV6-2 or TRBV6-3 and TRBJ2-7, with 9 bases identical to TRBD2. V lost 0 bases, J lost 4 bases, and 13 bases stayed unmatched. Germline-derived CDR1 and CDR2 are MNHEY and SVGEGT. CDR3 size: 18 residues. The CDR3 DNA is TGTGCCAGCAGTTACTCCCCCCTAAGGGCGGGAGGGTGGTACGAGCAGTACTTC. Its translation: CASSYSPLRAGGWYEQYF.

This clonotype was detected many times. DNA for the CDR3: TGTGCCAGCAGCTTAAACAGATTGACTGAAGCTTTCTTT. Its protein product is CASSLNRLTEAFF. V usage is TRBV7-3 and J usage is TRBJ1-1; D not certain. The germline V gene has CDR1 SGHTA and CDR2 FQGTGA. Trimming removed 1 base from V and 5 bases from J, with 8 bases in between. The CDR3 covers 13 residues.

In this sample, this clonotype turned up a few times. The chain joins TRBV29-1 to TRBJ2-7, with 12 bases identical to TRBD2. The CDR3 spans 17 residues. V lost 4 bases and J lost 0; bases outside the gene matches: 10. Germline values: CDR1 SQVTM, CDR2 ANQGSEA. CDR3: CSVVTPMTSGSSYEQYF. CDR3 in DNA: TGCAGCGTTGTTACGCCAATGACTAGCGGGAGCTCCTACGAGCAGTACTTC.

The chain is built from TRBV11-1 and TRBJ2-2, with a tentative D call TRBD2 (5 bases). Trimming removed 5 bases at V and 5 bases at J, with 21 bases between. This CDR3 is 17 amino acids long. Germline V gene lookup returns CDR1 SGHAT and CDR2 FQDESV (reference sequence). The CDR3 DNA is TGTGCCAGCAGCCCTCGATTTGGGGAGTCGGGAACCGGGGAGCTGTTTTTT. Encoded protein: CASSPRFGESGTGELFF. Based on the CDR3 plus reference TRBV11-1 and TRBJ2-2, the full variable domain is EAEVAQSPRYKITEKSQAVAFWCDPISGHATLYWYRQILGQGPELLVQFQDESVVDDSQLPKDRFSAERLKGVDSTLKIQPAELGDSAMYLCASSPRFGESGTGELFFGEGSRLTVL.

This clonotype occurred many times. This chain uses TRBV28 with TRBJ2-7; 8 bases map to TRBD2. The CDR3 spans 14 residues. The trim removed 7 bases at V and 1 base at J, leaving 6 bases unmatched. Per the germline V gene, CDR1 is MDHEN and CDR2 is SYDVKM. The CDR3 loop is CASTAGTRSYEQYF. The CDR3 DNA sequence: TGTGCCAGCACTGCCGGGACTAGATCCTACGAGCAGTACTTC.

This sequence joins TRBV12-3 or TRBV12-4 and TRBJ1-5, with D possibly TRBD1 on 5 matching bases. The V end lost 5 bases, the J end lost 6 bases, and 11 bases lay between the germline ends. CDR3 length equals 13 residues. The CDR3 region has the DNA TGTGCCAGCAGTCAGGGTTGGGGTCAGCCCCAGCATTTT. Translation gives CASSQGWGQPQHF.

This clonotype showed up many times. The chain joins TRBV15 to TRBJ1-5; perhaps TRBD1 as D (6 bases). V lost 4 bases and J lost 7, with 14 bases in between. The V gene's germline CDR1 is LNHNV and CDR2 YYDKDF (reference sequence). There are 14 residues in the CDR3. In nucleotides, the CDR3 is TGTGCCACCAGCACAGGGGTCTGGGACCAGCCCCAGCATTTT. It translates to CATSTGVWDQPQHF. Full variable domain (outside the CDR3, taken from reference TRBV15 and TRBJ1-5): DAMVIQNPRYQVTQFGKPVTLSCSQTLNHNVMYWYQQKSSQAPKLLFHYYDKDFNNEADTPDNFQSRRPNTSFCFLDIRSPGLGDTAMYLCATSTGVWDQPQHFGDGTRLSIL.

This clonotype has at least ten counts. V and J are TRBV3-1 and TRBJ2-7; 11 bases fit TRBD2. CDR3 length: 14 residues. The V segment lost 1 base and the J segment 6 bases; nucleotides outside the gene matches: 2. Germline assignment: CDR1 LGHDT and CDR2 YNNKEL (reference sequence). The CDR3, as DNA: TGTGCCAGCAGCCAAGTTCTAGCGGGAGGCGAGCAGTACTTC. Its translation is CASSQVLAGGEQYF.